What follows is one T cell receptor (beta chain) and its context. Antigen: not known. The entry originates in a study of monozygotic twins with inflammatory bowel disease. The authors used around 3,500 ng of total RNA per TCR library. Each UMI, carrying a 6-nucleotide sample barcode, came from template switching. With the 5' RACE reads reprocessed, TCRdb shows one record per CDR3 protein and no DNA. The sample table sets out 330,000 or so distinct CDR3 sequences. General study findings and limits: Healthy twins shared more clonotypes with others than IBD patients, most markedly active ones.

The length of the CDR3 is 13 residues. CDR1 is SGHRS, CDR2 YFSETQ, per germline. The sample taken for sequencing was blood. The chain is built from TRBV5-1 and TRBJ1-1; TCRdb outputs TRBD1, but without DNA this stays unchecked. The TCR was taken from a human donor with ulcerative colitis or Crohn's disease, or a healthy co-twin of an affected twin (not recorded which). The CDR3 reads CASSLIGVTEAFF. The variable domain in full, with the rest retrieved from reference TRBV5-1 and TRBJ1-1, is KAGVTQTPRYLIKTRGQQVTLSCSPISGHRSVSWYQQTPGQGLQFLFEYFSETQRNKGNFPGRFSGRQFSNSRSEMNVSTLELGDSALYLCASSLIGVTEAFFGQGTRLTVV.